The clone carrying this T cell receptor (beta chain) showed up just a few times. Its antigen is as yet unknown. Study outcomes and limitations: The TCR gene usage of tumor memory CD4+ T cells clustered together with blood and lymph node memory CD4+ cells and with lymph node naive CD4+ cells. Tumor Treg TCRs overlapped most with tumor naive CD4+ cells.

Naive CD4+ T cells were purified with Tregs depleted by CD25. Full-length variable regions came from constant-region reverse primers plus semi-nested Nested Universal Primer A PCR. One entry per CDR3 protein, called by TCRdb with MiXCR from the 5' RACE reads. The repertoire consists of tens of thousands of distinct CDR3 sequences, with roughly 18% occurring once and the leading ten covering about 2.2%. Sequencing input: naive CD4+ T cells sorted from blood. Noted subset: naive CD4+ T cells, CD4+CD45RA+CD25-. The receptor was isolated from a female donor with breast cancer.

CDR3 sequence reads: CASSSQGGTDTQYF. As DNA, the CDR3 is TGTGCCAGCAGCTCCCAGGGGGGCACAGATACGCAGTATTTT. The chain uses TRBV7-2 and TRBJ2-3; 7 nucleotides align to TRBD1. Losses at the gene ends were 4 bases for V and 1 base for J; bases not matched to a gene: 2. The CDR3 is 14 residues long. Germline CDR1 is SGHTA and CDR2 is FQGNSA. Complete variable domain (other parts from reference TRBV7-2 and TRBJ2-3): GAGVSQSPSNKVTEKGKDVELRCDPISGHTALYWYRQSLGQGLEFLIYFQGNSAPDKSGLPSDRFSAERTGGSVSTLTIQRTQQEDSAVYLCASSSQGGTDTQYFGPGTRLTVL.